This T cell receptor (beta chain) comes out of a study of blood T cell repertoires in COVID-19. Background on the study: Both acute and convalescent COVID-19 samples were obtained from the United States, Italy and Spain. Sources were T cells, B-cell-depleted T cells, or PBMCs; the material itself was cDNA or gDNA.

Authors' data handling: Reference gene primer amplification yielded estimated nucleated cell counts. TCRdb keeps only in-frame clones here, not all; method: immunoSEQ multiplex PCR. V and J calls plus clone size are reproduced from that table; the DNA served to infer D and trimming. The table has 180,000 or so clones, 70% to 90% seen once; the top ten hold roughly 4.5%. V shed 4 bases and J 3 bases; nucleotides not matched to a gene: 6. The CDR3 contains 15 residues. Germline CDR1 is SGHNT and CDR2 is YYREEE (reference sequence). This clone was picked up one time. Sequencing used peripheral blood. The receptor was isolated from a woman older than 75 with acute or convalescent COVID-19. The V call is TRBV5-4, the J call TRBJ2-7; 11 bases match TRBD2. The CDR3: CASSPGLAEIYEQYF. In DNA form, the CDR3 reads TGTGCCAGCAGCCCGGGACTAGCGGAGATCTACGAGCAGTACTTC.